A selection of T cell receptor beta chains follows, all from one sample in a study of cytomegalovirus exposure and HLA in healthy donors. TCRdb keeps only in-frame clones here, not all; method: immunoSEQ multiplex PCR. The profile covers fewer than 140,000 clones, with over 70% appearing a single time and 2.5% to 3% taken by the ten largest. The material sequenced was PBMCs. These receptors all stem from a male donor in good health and CMV-seropositive. The CDR3 runs from the conserved cysteine through the conserved F or W.

v_gene	len	j_gene	CDR3aa
TRBV4-2	15	TRBJ2-5	CASSQTSGKQETQYF
TRBV28	12	TRBJ2-5	CASSLAEETQYF
TRBV30	18	TRBJ1-5	CAWERNGHTNYSNQPQHF
TRBV28	13	TRBJ1-2	CASKRTGRYGYTF
TRBV29-1	12	TRBJ1-1	CSVGQGNTEAFF
TRBV5-4	15	TRBJ2-5	CASSFPAGNQETQYF
TRBV28	13	TRBJ1-5	CASTFSGGQPQHF
TRBV7-8	15	TRBJ2-2	CASSLARGGTGELFF
TRBV9	14	TRBJ1-4	CASSGGGFNEKLFF
TRBV7-9	15	TRBJ1-6	CASSNEGLMNSPLHF
TRBV13	13	TRBJ1-1	CASSGDRDTEAFF
TRBV19	13	TRBJ2-1	CASSQDYLNEQFF
TRBV28	15	TRBJ1-4	CASSSDRATNEKLFF
TRBV28	12	TRBJ1-2	CASSYLVYGYTF
TRBV5-1	14	TRBJ2-3	CASSLGTSTDTQYF
TRBV5-6	15	TRBJ1-2	CASSPWGRGIGGYTF
TRBV7-7	14	TRBJ2-2	CASTPQGGTGELFF
TRBV7-3	13	TRBJ1-2	CATTDRGVYSYTF
TRBV28	16	TRBJ2-1	CASVSKAGGSYNEQFF
TRBV7-6	15	TRBJ2-7	CASSAGRWVPYEQYF
TRBV2	14	TRBJ1-1	CARGREGRGTEAFF
TRBV30	14	TRBJ1-2	CAWSTSTESYGYTF
TRBV4-3	15	TRBJ2-7	CASSQDLGDSYEQYF
TRBV28	12	TRBJ1-3	CASRTSRDTIYF
TRBV4-1	15	TRBJ1-5	CASSQEYSHNQPQHF
TRBV2	15	TRBJ1-1	CASSGDRAASTEAFF
TRBV28	15	TRBJ2-1	CASSIAGGSSNEQFF
TRBV6-6	11	TRBJ1-4	CASQGNEKLFF
TRBV18	19	TRBJ2-5	CASSPPGLAGGLNQETQYF
TRBV28	15	TRBJ1-2	CASSLLGGFRYGYTF
TRBV30	14	TRBJ2-1	CAWSVTSGSDEQFF
TRBV28	13	TRBJ1-5	CASSSGQGRTQHF
TRBV29-1	15	TRBJ2-7	CSVEGGTGGIYEQYF
TRBV7-8	16	TRBJ1-1	CASSSGQGGGNTEAFF
TRBV19	14	TRBJ2-7	CASSISGVPYEQYF
TRBV28	14	TRBJ2-7	CASRGTSGIYEQYF